One and the same sample provided the 27 T cell receptor beta chains below, sequenced in a study of blood T cell repertoires in COVID-19. Only in-frame clones appear in the TCRdb table, and some are missing; sequencing was by immunoSEQ multiplex PCR. This table holds 390,000 or so clones, 80% to 90% found once. The source material was PBMCs or T cells enriched from blood (not recorded which). These receptors originate from a woman between 50 and 59 years old who had recovered from COVID-19.

As DNA, the CDR3 is TGTGCCAGTAGCCGGGAGAGCAAGGGTACAGATACGCAGTATTTT. Translated, it gives CASSRESKGTDTQYF. The gene calls are TRBV19 and TRBJ2-3; D perhaps matches TRBD2 (6 bases). This CDR3 spans 15 amino acids. Per the germline V gene, CDR1 is LNHDA and CDR2 is SQIVND (reference sequence). The V and J ends lost 6 bases and 3 bases respectively, with 16 bases between them.

The genes are TRBV5-1 and TRBJ1-2; D not certain. There are 16 residues in the CDR3. Trimming took off 4 bases at V and 3 bases at J, with 19 bases between the two ends. Germline assignment: CDR1 SGHRS and CDR2 YFSETQ. The CDR3 reads CASSVSSSGADYGYTF. The CDR3 DNA sequence: TGCGCCAGCAGCGTTTCCTCGTCGGGAGCCGACTATGGCTACACCTTC.

The chain uses TRBV2 and TRBJ1-1; 12 bases are shared with TRBD1. Trimming took 7 bases from V and 4 from J; bases not matched to a gene: 7. CDR1 and CDR2 (germline): SNHLY, FYNNEI. This CDR3 spans 15 amino acids. The DNA of the CDR3 is TGTGCCAGCAAGACGGGACAGGGGGCAGGCACTGAAGCTTTCTTT. Amino acids: CASKTGQGAGTEAFF.

The J gene is TRBJ2-1, the V gene TRBV19, with a possible D match to TRBD2 (8 bases). Germline-derived CDR1 and CDR2 are LNHDA and SQIVND (reference sequence). V lost 3 bases and J lost 0, with 12 bases in between. The CDR3 has 16 amino acids. The CDR3 here is CASSISGDSSYNEQFF. For the CDR3, the DNA is TGTGCCAGTAGTATTAGCGGGGACAGCTCCTACAATGAGCAGTTCTTC. The full variable domain, its missing parts supplied by reference TRBV19 and TRBJ2-1, is DGGITQSPKYLFRKEGQNVTLSCEQNLNHDAMYWYRQDPGQGLRLIYYSQIVNDFQKGDIAEGYSVSREKKESFPLTVTSAQKNPTAFYLCASSISGDSSYNEQFFGPGTRLTVL.

The chain joins TRBV13 to TRBJ1-1, with D tentatively TRBD1 (6 bases). The ends were cut back, 1 base at V and 5 bases at J, with 17 bases in the middle. This CDR3 has 16 residues. Germline CDR1 reads PRHDT; CDR2 reads FYEKMQ (reference sequence). The CDR3 region has the DNA TGTGCCAGCAGCTTAGAATTCCGGGGGGCCGGTACTGAAGCTTTCTTT. This gives the protein CASSLEFRGAGTEAFF.

The gene calls are TRBV2 and TRBJ2-1; 7 bases fit TRBD2. The V segment lost 7 bases and the J segment 6 bases; nucleotides outside the gene matches: 12. This CDR3 spans 15 amino acids. From germline, CDR1 is SNHLY and CDR2 FYNNEI. CDR3 DNA: TGTGCCAGCACCCCCGAGCGGGGTCCTGGCAATGAGCAGTTCTTC. Its protein product is CASTPERGPGNEQFF.

The count of this clone is one. J is TRBJ1-2 and V is TRBV4-3; no reliable D call. V was pared by 3 bases and J by 4 bases, with 15 bases between. Germline V gene data show CDR1 as LGHNA and CDR2 as YSLEER. The CDR3 contains 15 residues. The CDR3 loop is CASSQDQEGSYGYTF. CDR3 nucleotide sequence: TGCGCCAGCAGCCAGGACCAGGAGGGCAGCTATGGCTACACCTTC.

The chain combines TRBV27 with TRBJ1-2; 8 bases agree with TRBD1. Germline lookup yields CDR1 MNHEY and CDR2 SMNVEV (reference sequence). This CDR3 has 13 residues. V lost 5 bases, J lost 8 bases, and 7 bases stayed unmatched. This CDR3 reads CASSEDREGGYTF. The CDR3 DNA reads as TGTGCCAGCAGTGAGGACAGGGAGGGAGGCTACACCTTC.

V usage is TRBV2 and J usage is TRBJ1-4, with D tentatively TRBD1 (5 bases). The length of the CDR3 is 17 residues. Trimming removed 4 bases from V and 2 bases from J, with 17 bases in between. The germline gives CDR1 SNHLY, CDR2 FYNNEI. The CDR3 spells CASSVTASTATNEKLFF. The DNA of the CDR3 is TGTGCCAGCAGTGTGACAGCCAGCACGGCGACTAATGAAAAACTGTTTTTT. The full variable domain, in which reference TRBV2 and TRBJ1-4 provide the parts outside the CDR3, is EPEVTQTPSHQVTQMGQEVILRCVPISNHLYFYWYRQILGQKVEFLVSFYNNEISEKSEIFDDQFSVERPDGSNFTLKIRSTKLEDSAMYFCASSVTASTATNEKLFFGSGTQLSVL.

The rearrangement links TRBV6-6 to TRBJ2-7, with TRBD2 as a possible D gene (5 bases). V was cut by 2 bases and J by 7 bases, with 12 bases left in between. The CDR3 length is 13 residues. Germline V gene sequence: CDR1 MNHNY, CDR2 SVGAGI (reference sequence). In nucleotides, the CDR3 is TGTGCCAGCAGTTACATCGGGGAGTGGGAGCAGTACTTC. Protein product: CASSYIGEWEQYF.

The gene calls are TRBV4-3 and TRBJ1-5; TRBD1 matches 7 bases. Germline V gene lookup returns CDR1 LGHNA and CDR2 YSLEER. V trimming: 0 bases; J trimming: 3 bases; junction bases outside the gene matches: 2. The CDR3 sequence is 15 residues long. The CDR3 loop reads CASSQERGPNQPQHF. CDR3 DNA sequence: TGCGCCAGCAGCCAAGAGAGGGGGCCCAATCAGCCCCAGCATTTT.

The genes are TRBV11-1 and TRBJ2-5, with a possible D match to TRBD1 (6 bases). The CDR3 sequence is 16 residues long. Trimming pared 4 bases from V and 0 bases from J, leaving 15 bases between. The germline CDR1 and CDR2 sequences are SGHAT and FQDESV (reference sequence). CDR3 amino acids: CASSSGTTENQETQYF. Written as DNA, the CDR3 is TGTGCCAGCAGCTCAGGGACAACGGAAAACCAAGAGACCCAGTACTTC.

J is TRBJ1-3 and V is TRBV4-1, with D perhaps TRBD1 (5 bases). V was cut by 7 bases and J by 3 bases, with 16 bases left in between. Germline CDR1 and CDR2: MGHRA and YSYEKL. The CDR3 consists of 15 residues. DNA for the CDR3: TGCGCCAGCACCGAACAGGCTATGGGTGGAAACACCATATATTTT. It yields the protein CASTEQAMGGNTIYF.

The chain has TRBV27 and TRBJ2-7; no firm D call. The CDR3 sequence is 14 residues long. Trimming took off 3 bases at V and 4 bases at J, with 13 bases between the two ends. Germline V gives CDR1 MNHEY, CDR2 SMNVEV (reference sequence). This CDR3 reads CASSFSTLGYEQYF. The CDR3 DNA is TGTGCCAGCAGTTTTTCGACACTGGGTTACGAGCAGTACTTC.

The gene calls are TRBV7-8 and TRBJ1-2; no clear D gene. CDR1 is SGHVS, CDR2 FQNEAQ, per germline. The length of the CDR3 is 15 residues. The V end was cut by 4 bases, the J end by 4 bases, with 16 bases between. DNA of the CDR3: TGTGCCAGCAGCTCCCGAGGGTTCATTAGCTATGGCTACACCTTC. It codes for CASSSRGFISYGYTF.

The rearrangement uses TRBV5-1 and TRBJ2-7, with D possibly being TRBD2 (5 bases). Trimming took off 1 base at V and 2 bases at J, with 22 bases between the two ends. The CDR3 is made up of 18 amino acids. Per germline, CDR1 SGHRS and CDR2 YFSETQ. The DNA of the CDR3 is TGCGCCAGCAGCTTGCGGGGAAATTTAAGCCAGCGGACCTACGAGCAGTACTTC. Translating gives CASSLRGNLSQRTYEQYF. The full variable domain, its missing parts supplied by reference TRBV5-1 and TRBJ2-7, is KAGVTQTPRYLIKTRGQQVTLSCSPISGHRSVSWYQQTPGQGLQFLFEYFSETQRNKGNFPGRFSGRQFSNSRSEMNVSTLELGDSALYLCASSLRGNLSQRTYEQYFGPGTRLTVT.

The rearrangement links TRBV28 to TRBJ2-2; possible D gene TRBD1, 6 bases. The germline V and J ends were trimmed by 6 bases and 2 bases, with 13 bases remaining between them. CDR1 MDHEN and CDR2 SYDVKM come from the germline V gene. The CDR3 sequence is 15 residues long. The CDR3 loop is CASRRGQLNTGELFF. In nucleotides, the CDR3 is TGTGCCAGCAGAAGGGGACAATTAAACACCGGGGAGCTGTTTTTT.

The rearrangement uses TRBV7-8 and TRBJ2-4, with 10 bases aligning to TRBD2. V lost 4 bases to trimming and J lost 4 bases; unmatched junction nucleotides: 13. The V gene's germline CDR1 is SGHVS and CDR2 FQNEAQ. This CDR3 comprises 18 residues. DNA of the CDR3: TGTGCCAGCAGCTCCCAACCGGGACTAGCGAACTTAAAAAACATTCAGTACTTC. Translated: CASSSQPGLANLKNIQYF.

The chain uses TRBV6-1 and TRBJ1-2; perhaps TRBD1 as D (5 bases). V gave up 2 bases and J gave up 6 bases, with 13 bases separating them. CDR3 size: 14 residues. The V gene's germline CDR1 is MNHNS and CDR2 SASEGT. This chain's CDR3 is CASSESQGKDGYTF. The CDR3, as DNA: TGTGCCAGCAGTGAATCGCAGGGAAAGGATGGCTACACCTTC.

The genes are TRBV12-5 and TRBJ1-1; D remains unclear. V was cut by 1 base and J by 1 base, with 13 bases left in between. CDR1 is LGHNT, CDR2 FRNRAP, per germline. There are 16 residues in the CDR3. For the CDR3, the DNA is TGTGCTAGTGGTTTGGCGACACCCGATGAGAACACTGAAGCTTTCTTT. Its protein is CASGLATPDENTEAFF.

V and J are TRBV7-8 and TRBJ2-2; D remains ambiguous. CDR1 is SGHVS, CDR2 FQNEAQ, per germline. The V end was cut by 2 bases, the J end by 0 bases, with 10 bases between. The CDR3 sequence is 16 residues long. CDR3 in amino acids: CASSLRRESNTGELFF. In DNA form, the CDR3 reads TGTGCCAGCAGCTTACGCCGAGAATCGAACACCGGGGAGCTGTTTTTT.

V usage is TRBV12-5 and J usage is TRBJ1-1, with 7 bases lining up with TRBD1. The ends lost 1 base at V and 1 base at J; junction bases unmatched: 6. The V gene's germline CDR1 is LGHNT and CDR2 FRNRAP. The CDR3 spans 16 residues. The CDR3 spells CASGLDRGHPNTEAFF. The CDR3 DNA is TGTGCTAGTGGTTTGGACAGGGGCCACCCGAACACTGAAGCTTTCTTT.

This chain joins TRBV12-5 and TRBJ2-1; 11 bases align to TRBD1. CDR1 LGHNT and CDR2 FRNRAP come from the germline V gene. This CDR3 has 19 amino acids. Trimming cost V 1 base and J 3 bases; bases outside gene matches: 11. This CDR3 reads CASGLGRTGGLVVYNEQFF. Written as DNA, the CDR3 is TGTGCTAGTGGTTTGGGACGGACAGGGGGCTTAGTCGTCTACAATGAGCAGTTCTTC.

This clone was observed a handful of times. The rearrangement links TRBV3-1 (or the pseudogene TRBV3-2) to TRBJ2-7; 7 nucleotides match TRBD1. Trimming at V came to 1 base and at J to 0 bases, leaving 9 bases not matched to a gene. CDR1 is LGHDT, CDR2 YNNKEL, per germline (reference sequence). CDR3 length equals 17 residues. CDR3 in amino acids: CASSQARSGTVSYEQYF. Here the CDR3 DNA reads TGTGCCAGCAGCCAAGCCAGATCCGGGACAGTCTCCTACGAGCAGTACTTC.

The chain links TRBV21-1 to TRBJ1-5; the DNA was not compared with TRBD1, the D call given in the table. TRBV21-1 is labeled a pseudogene. The CDR3 has 15 residues. The CDR3 nucleotides read TGTGCCAGCAGCAAAGAGCGGACAGCCAATCAGCCCCAGCATTTT. This encodes CASSKERTANQPQHF.

The rearrangement joins TRBV29-1 to TRBJ2-1; TRBD1 might be the D (5 bases). In germline, CDR1 is SQVTM, CDR2 ANQGSEA. This CDR3 comprises 15 residues. Trimming left V 4 bases short and J 1 base short, with 14 bases between. CDR3 in amino acids: CSVVNWGESYNEQFF. The CDR3 coding sequence is TGCAGCGTTGTAAATTGGGGCGAATCCTACAATGAGCAGTTCTTC.

J is TRBJ2-5 and V is TRBV1; whether TRBD2, the table's D call, matches the DNA was not checked. TRBV1 is designated a pseudogene. This CDR3 is built from 18 residues. The CDR3 is CTSSHLKGCGGHQETQYF. The CDR3, as DNA: TGCACCAGCAGCCACCTAAAGGGATGCGGGGGCCACCAAGAGACCCAGTACTTC.